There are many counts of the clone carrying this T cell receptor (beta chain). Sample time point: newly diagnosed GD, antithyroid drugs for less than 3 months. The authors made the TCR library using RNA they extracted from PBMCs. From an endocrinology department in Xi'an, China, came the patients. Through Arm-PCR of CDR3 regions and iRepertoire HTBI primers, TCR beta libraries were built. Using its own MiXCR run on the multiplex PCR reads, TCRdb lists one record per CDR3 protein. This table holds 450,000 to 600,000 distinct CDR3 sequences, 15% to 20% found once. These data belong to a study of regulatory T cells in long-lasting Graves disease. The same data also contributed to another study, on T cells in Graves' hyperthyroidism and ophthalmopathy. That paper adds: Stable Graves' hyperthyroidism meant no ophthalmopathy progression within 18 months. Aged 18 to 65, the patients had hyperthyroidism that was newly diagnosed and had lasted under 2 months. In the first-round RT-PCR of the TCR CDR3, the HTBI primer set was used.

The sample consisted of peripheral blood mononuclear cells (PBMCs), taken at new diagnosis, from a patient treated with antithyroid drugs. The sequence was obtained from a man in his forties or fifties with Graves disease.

The CDR3 DNA sequence: TGTGCCAGCAGCTTAGCGTCGTTAATGAACACTGAAGCTTTCTTT. Its translation is CASSLASLMNTEAFF. The chain recombines TRBV7-9 with TRBJ1-1; D unresolved. Germline values: CDR1 SEHNR, CDR2 FQNEAQ (reference sequence). The length of the CDR3 is 15 residues. Trimming shortened V by 0 bases and J by 0 bases, and 8 bases separated the two germline ends.